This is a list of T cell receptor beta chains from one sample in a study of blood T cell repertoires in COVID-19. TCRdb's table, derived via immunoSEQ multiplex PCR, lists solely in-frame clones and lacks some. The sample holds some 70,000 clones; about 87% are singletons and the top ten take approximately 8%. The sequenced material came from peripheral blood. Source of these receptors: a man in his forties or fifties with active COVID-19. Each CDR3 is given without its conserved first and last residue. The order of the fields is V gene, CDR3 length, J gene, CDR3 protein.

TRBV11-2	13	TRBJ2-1	ASSYVGGSYNEQF
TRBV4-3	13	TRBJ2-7	ASSQGGTTTYEQY
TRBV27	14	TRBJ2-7	ASSRGVGQGIIEQY
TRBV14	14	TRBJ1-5	ASSQGPGGNNQPQH
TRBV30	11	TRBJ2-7	AWSVGHLYEQY
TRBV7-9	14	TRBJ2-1	ASSLERVSSYNEQF
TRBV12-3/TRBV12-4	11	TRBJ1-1	ASRSGWGTEAF
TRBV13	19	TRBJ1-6	ASSLGLGSSAGGNYNSPLH
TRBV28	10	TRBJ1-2	ASSKQNYGYT
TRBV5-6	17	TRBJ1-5	ASSLVGRGRAGSNQPQH
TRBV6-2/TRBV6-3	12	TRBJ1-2	ASSGPQGFYGYT
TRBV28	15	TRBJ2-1	ASRSVLVAGGPYEQF
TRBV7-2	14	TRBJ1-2	ASSPQRAGGVYGYT
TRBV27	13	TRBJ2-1	ASSLSRGGHNEQF
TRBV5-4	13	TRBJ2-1	ASSLGQAYYNEQF
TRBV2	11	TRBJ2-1	ASSGQGMGEQF
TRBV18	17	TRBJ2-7	ASSPLAHGAGQTPYEQY
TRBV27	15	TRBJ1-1	ASSSTWTQGQDTEAF
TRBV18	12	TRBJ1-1	ASSPRTEGAEAF
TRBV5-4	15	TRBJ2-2	ASKPGKQGIGTGELF
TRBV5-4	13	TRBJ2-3	ASSLAGGGTDTQY
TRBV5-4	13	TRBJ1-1	ASSVQNRGNTEAF
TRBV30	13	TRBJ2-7	AWSGISGVRNEQY
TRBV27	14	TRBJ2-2	ASSRDRGSNTGELF
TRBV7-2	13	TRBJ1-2	ASNPTSQGAYGYT
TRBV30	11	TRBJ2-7	AWSSEGGREQY
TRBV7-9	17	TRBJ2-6	ASSLFLGIASSGANVLT
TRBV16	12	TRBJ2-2	ASSQYSPDGELF
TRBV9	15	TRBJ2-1	ASSDPDGTRAFDEQF
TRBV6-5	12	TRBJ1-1	ASRPRQGYTEAF
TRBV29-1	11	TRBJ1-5	SAVQGGNQPQH